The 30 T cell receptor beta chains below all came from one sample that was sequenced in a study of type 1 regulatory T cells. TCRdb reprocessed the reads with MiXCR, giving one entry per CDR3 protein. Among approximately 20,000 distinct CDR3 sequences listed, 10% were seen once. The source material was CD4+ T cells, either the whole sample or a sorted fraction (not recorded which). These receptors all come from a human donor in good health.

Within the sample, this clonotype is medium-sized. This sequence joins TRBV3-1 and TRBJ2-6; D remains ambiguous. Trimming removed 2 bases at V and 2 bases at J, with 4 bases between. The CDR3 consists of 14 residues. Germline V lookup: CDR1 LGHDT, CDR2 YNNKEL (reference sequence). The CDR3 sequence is CASSQSTGANVLTF. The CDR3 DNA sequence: TGTGCCAGCAGCCAAAGCACTGGGGCCAACGTCCTGACTTTC.

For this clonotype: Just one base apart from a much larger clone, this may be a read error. In nucleotides, the CDR3 is TGTGCCAGCAGCTCGGATTCGGGGTGCGGGGAGCTGTTTTTT. The encoded protein is CASSSDSGCGELFF. This rearrangement joins TRBV11-3 to TRBJ2-2, with a tentative D call TRBD2 (5 bases). With 4 bases removed from V and 7 bases from J, the gap between germline ends came to 13 bases. Germline loops: CDR1 SGHNT, CDR2 YENEEA. The CDR3 is 14 amino acids. Complete variable domain (other parts from reference TRBV11-3 and TRBJ2-2): EAGVVQSPRYKIIEKKQPVAFWCNPISGHNTLYWYLQNLGQGPELLIRYENEEAVDDSQLPKDRFSAERLKGVDSTLKIQPAELGDSAVYLCASSSDSGCGELFFGEGSRLTVL.

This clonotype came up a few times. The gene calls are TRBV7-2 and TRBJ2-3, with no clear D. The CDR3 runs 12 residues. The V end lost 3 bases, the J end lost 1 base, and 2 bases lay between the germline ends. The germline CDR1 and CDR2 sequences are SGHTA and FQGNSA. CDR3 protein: CASSFGTDTQYF. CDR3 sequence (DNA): TGTGCCAGCAGCTTTGGCACAGATACGCAGTATTTT.

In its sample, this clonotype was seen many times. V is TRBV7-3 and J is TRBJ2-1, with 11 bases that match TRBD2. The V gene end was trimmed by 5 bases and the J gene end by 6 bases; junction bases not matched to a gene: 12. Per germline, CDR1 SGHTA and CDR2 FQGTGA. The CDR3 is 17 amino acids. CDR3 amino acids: CASSPTSGNKVGNEQFF. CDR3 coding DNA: TGTGCCAGCAGCCCGACTAGCGGGAATAAGGTCGGCAATGAGCAGTTCTTC.

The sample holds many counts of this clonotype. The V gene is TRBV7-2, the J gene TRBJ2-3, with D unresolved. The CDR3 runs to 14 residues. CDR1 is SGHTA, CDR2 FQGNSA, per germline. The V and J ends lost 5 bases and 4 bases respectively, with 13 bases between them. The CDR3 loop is CASSRNLGPDTQYF. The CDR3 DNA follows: TGTGCCAGCAGCCGTAACTTAGGACCAGATACGCAGTATTTT.

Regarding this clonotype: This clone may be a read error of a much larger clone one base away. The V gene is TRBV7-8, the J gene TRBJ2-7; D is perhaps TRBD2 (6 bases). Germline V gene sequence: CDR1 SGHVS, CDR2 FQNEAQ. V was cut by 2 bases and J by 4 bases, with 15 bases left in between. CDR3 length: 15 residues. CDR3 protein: CASSLTSRSFYEQYF. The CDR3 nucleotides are TGTGCCAGCAGCTTAACTAGCAGGAGTTTTTACGAGCAGTACTTC.

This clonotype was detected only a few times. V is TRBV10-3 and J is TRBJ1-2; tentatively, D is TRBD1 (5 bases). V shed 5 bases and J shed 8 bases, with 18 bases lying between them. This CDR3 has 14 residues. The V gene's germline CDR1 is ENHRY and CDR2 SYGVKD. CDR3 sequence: CAISMRDGGKGYTF. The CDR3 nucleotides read TGTGCCATCAGTATGAGGGACGGGGGAAAAGGCTACACCTTC.

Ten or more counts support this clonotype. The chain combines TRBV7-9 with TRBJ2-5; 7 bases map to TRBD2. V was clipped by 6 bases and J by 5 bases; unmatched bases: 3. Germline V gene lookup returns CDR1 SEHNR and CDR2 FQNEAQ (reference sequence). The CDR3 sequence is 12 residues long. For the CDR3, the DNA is TGTGCCAGCAGTCGGGAGGCCGAGACCCAGTACTTC. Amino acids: CASSREAETQYF.

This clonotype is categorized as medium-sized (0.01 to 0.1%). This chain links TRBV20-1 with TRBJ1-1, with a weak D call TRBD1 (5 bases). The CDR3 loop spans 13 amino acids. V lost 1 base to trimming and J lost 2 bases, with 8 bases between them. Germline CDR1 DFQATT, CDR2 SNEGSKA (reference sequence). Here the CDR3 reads CSARVGGNTEAFF. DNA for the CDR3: TGCAGTGCTAGAGTGGGGGGAAACACTGAAGCTTTCTTT.

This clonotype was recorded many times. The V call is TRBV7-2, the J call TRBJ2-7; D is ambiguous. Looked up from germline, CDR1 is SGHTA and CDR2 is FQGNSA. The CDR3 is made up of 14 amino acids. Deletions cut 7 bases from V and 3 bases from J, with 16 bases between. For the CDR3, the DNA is TGTGCCAGCACACTCGGCGGACCCCTCTACGAGCAGTACTTC. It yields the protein CASTLGGPLYEQYF.

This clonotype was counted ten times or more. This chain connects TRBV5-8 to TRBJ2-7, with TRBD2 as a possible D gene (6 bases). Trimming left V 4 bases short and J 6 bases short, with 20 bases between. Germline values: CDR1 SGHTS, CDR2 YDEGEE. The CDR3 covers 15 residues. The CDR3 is CASSPSLGRAGEQYF. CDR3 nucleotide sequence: TGTGCCAGCAGCCCAAGCCTCGGACGAGCGGGCGAGCAGTACTTC.

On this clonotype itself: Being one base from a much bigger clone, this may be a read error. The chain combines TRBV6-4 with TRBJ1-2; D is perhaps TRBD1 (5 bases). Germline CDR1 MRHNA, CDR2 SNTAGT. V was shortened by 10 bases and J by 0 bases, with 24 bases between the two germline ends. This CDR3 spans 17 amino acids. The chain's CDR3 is CATLSRGSLLSNYGYTF. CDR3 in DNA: TGTGCCACCCTTAGTCGGGGCAGCTTACTTTCTAACTATGGCTACACCTTC.

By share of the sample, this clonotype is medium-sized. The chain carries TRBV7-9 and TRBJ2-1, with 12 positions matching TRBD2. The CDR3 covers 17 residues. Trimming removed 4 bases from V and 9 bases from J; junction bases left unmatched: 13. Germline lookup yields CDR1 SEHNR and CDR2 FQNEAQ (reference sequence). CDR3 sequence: CASSSLMTSGRPTEQFF. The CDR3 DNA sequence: TGTGCCAGCAGCTCGCTCATGACTAGCGGGAGACCAACTGAGCAGTTCTTC.

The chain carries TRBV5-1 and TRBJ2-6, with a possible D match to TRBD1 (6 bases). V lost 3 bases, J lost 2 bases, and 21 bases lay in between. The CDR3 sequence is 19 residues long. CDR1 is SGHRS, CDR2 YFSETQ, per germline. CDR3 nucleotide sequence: TGCGCCAGCAGCTCGAGGGGGAATCAAGGGCTCGCTGGGGCCAACGTCCTGACTTTC. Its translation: CASSSRGNQGLAGANVLTF. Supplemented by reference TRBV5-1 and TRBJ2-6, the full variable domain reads KAGVTQTPRYLIKTRGQQVTLSCSPISGHRSVSWYQQTPGQGLQFLFEYFSETQRNKGNFPGRFSGRQFSNSRSEMNVSTLELGDSALYLCASSSRGNQGLAGANVLTFGAGSRLTVL.

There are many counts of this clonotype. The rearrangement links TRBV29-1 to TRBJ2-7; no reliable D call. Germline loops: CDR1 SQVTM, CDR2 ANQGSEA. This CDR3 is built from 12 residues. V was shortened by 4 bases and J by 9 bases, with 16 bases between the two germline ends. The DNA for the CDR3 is TGCAGCGTTGTCTTGGTCTTGGGCGGGCAGTACTTC. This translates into CSVVLVLGGQYF.

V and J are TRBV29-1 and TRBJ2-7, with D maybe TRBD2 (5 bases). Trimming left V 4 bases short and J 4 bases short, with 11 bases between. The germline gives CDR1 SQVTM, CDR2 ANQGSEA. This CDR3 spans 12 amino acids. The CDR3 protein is CSVGLPKYEQYF. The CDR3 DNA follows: TGCAGCGTTGGACTACCCAAGTACGAGCAGTACTTC.

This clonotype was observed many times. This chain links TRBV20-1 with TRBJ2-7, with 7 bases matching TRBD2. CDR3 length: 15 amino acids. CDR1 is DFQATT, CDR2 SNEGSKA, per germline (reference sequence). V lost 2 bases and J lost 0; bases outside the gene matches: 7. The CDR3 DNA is TGCAGTGCTAGAAAAAACGGGGGGACCTCCTACGAGCAGTACTTC. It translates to CSARKNGGTSYEQYF.

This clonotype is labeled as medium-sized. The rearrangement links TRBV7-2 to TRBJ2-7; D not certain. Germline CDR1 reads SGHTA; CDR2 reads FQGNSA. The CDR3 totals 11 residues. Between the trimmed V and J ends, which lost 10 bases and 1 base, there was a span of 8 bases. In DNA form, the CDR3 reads TGTGCCACCGCACAATCCTACGAGCAGTACTTC. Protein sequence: CATAQSYEQYF.

CDR3 coding DNA: TGTGCCAGCAGCGCAGGGACAGGCAATGAGCAGTTCTTC. This translates into CASSAGTGNEQFF. The V gene is TRBV5-6, the J gene TRBJ2-1, with TRBD1 matching over 8 bases. The CDR3 length is 13 residues. Germline CDR1 reads SGHDT; CDR2 reads YYEEEE. Trimming took 4 bases from V and 6 from J; bases not matched to a gene: 3.

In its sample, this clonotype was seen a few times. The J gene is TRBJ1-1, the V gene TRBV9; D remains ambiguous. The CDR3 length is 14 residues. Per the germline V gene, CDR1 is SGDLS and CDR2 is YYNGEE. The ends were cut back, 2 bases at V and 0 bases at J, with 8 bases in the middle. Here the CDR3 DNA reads TGTGCCAGCAGCGTGGCAGCTTTGAACACTGAAGCTTTCTTT. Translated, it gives CASSVAALNTEAFF.

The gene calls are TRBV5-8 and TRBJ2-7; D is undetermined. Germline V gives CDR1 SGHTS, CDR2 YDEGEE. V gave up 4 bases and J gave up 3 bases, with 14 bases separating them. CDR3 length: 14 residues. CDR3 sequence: CASSRRLSSYEQYF. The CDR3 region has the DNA TGTGCCAGCAGCCGAAGACTGTCGAGCTACGAGCAGTACTTC.

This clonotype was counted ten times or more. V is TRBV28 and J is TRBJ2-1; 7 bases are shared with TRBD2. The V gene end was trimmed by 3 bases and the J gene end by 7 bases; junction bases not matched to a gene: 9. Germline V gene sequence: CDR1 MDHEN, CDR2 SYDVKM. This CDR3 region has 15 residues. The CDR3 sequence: CASSFAAGPGNEQFF. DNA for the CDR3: TGTGCCAGCAGTTTCGCAGCGGGACCAGGAAATGAGCAGTTCTTC.

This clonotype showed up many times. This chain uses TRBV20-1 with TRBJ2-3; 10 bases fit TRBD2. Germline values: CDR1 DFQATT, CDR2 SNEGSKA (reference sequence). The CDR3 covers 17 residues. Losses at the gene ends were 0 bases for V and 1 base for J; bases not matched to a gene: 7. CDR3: CSARDRWTSGRTDTQYF. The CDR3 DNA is TGCAGTGCTAGAGACCGATGGACTAGCGGTCGCACAGATACGCAGTATTTT.

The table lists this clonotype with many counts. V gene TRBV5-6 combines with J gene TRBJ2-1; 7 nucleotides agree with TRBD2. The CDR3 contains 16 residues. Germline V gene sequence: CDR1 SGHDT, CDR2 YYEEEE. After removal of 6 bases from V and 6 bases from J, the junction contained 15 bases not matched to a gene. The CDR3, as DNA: TGTGCCAGCACCACCATCCGGGAGCTAGCGGCCAATGAGCAGTTCTTC. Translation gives CASTTIRELAANEQFF.

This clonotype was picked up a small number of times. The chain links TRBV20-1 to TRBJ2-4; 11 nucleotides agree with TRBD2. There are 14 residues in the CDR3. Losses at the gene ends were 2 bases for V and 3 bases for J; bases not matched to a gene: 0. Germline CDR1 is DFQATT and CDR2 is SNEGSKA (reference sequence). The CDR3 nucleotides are TGCAGTGCTAGACTAGCGGGAGGCAAAAACATTCAGTACTTC. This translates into CSARLAGGKNIQYF.

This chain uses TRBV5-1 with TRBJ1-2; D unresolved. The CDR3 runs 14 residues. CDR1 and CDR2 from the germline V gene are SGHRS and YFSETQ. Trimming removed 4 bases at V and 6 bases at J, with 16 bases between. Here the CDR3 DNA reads TGCGCCAGCAGCCCGGAGGGCAGGCCCGATGGCTACACCTTC. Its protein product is CASSPEGRPDGYTF.

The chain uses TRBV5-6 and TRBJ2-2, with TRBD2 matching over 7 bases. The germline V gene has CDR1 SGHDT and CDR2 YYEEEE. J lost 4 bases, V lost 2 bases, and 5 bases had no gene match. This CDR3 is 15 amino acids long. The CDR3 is CASSLASGSTGELFF. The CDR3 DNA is TGTGCCAGCAGCTTAGCTAGCGGAAGCACCGGGGAGCTGTTTTTT.

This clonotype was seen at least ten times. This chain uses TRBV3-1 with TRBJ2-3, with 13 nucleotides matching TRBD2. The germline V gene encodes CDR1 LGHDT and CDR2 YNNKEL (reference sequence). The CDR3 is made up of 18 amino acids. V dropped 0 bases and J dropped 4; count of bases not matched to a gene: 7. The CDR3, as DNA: TGTGCCAGCAGCCAAGATCGAGGACTAGCGGGAGTCGCAGATACGCAGTATTTT. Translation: CASSQDRGLAGVADTQYF.

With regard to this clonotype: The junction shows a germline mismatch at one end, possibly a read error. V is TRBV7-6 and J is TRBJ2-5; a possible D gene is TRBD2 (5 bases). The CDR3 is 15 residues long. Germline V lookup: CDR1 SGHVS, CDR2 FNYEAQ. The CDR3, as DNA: TGTGACAGCAGCTTAGTTTCTGGAGGTGGAGAGACCCAGTACTTC. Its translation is CDSSLVSGGGETQYF.

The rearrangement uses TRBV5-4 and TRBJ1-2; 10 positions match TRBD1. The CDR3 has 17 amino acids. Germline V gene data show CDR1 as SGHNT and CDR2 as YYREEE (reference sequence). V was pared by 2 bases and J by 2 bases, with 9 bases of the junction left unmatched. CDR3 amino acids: CASSFFRGQGLNYGYTF. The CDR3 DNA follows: TGTGCCAGCAGCTTTTTTCGGGGACAGGGGTTAAACTATGGCTACACCTTC. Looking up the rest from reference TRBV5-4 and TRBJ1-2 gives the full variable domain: ETGVTQSPTHLIKTRGQQVTLRCSSQSGHNTVSWYQQALGQGPQFIFQYYREEENGRGNFPPRFSGLQFPNYSSELNVNALELDDSALYLCASSFFRGQGLNYGYTFGSGTRLTVV.